This T cell receptor (beta chain) was sequenced for a study of STAT5B mutations in CD4+ large granular lymphocyte leukemia. Whole-study results and caveats: Without HLA matching, higher CD4+ than CD8+ T-LGLL clonality could reflect small sample size. Around 25% of private leukemic clonotypes occurred rarely in other patients' non-leukemic repertoires.

With 1 base clipped from V and 4 bases from J, the junction kept 5 bases outside the gene matches. The CDR3 loop spans 15 amino acids. Germline V gene data show CDR1 as SGHVS and CDR2 as FQNEAQ. As concerns this clone: The target antigen is unknown.

Sequencing was performed with immunoSEQ multiplex PCR; in TCRdb, only in-frame clones are kept and a portion is missing. The table lists tens of thousands of clones, 81% of them singletons, with 3.5% to 4% in the top ten. The clonotype comes from a human donor in good health. Sequences were obtained from CD4+ T cells from blood buffy coats. The genes are TRBV7-8 and TRBJ2-3, with 7 nucleotides matching TRBD2. CDR3 region: CASSLGASGSDTQYF. CDR3 coding DNA: TGTGCCAGCAGCTTAGGGGCTAGCGGATCAGATACGCAGTATTTT.